The rows below give T cell receptor beta chains drawn from one sample of a study of chemoradiotherapy in HPV16-positive cancers. The method was immunoSEQ multiplex PCR; TCRdb's version includes in-frame clones alone and lacks a portion of them. The table has about 22,000 clones, 85% to 90% seen once. The sample consisted of blood, taken from a patient who underwent chemoradiotherapy. All receptors derive from a human donor with HPV-associated anogenital cancer. CDR3s include the opening cysteine and the closing phenylalanine or tryptophan. The order of the fields is clone size, V gene, J gene, D gene, CDR3 DNA, CDR3 protein. The D gene is left open where the match is weak. Some rows mark clone size as missing; the rest say once, few, many or name a class of expanded clone.

clone size: once
V gene: TRBV6-1
J gene: TRBJ2-3
D gene: TRBD1
CDR3 DNA: TGTGCCAGCAGTGACAGGGGGCGGTCAGATACGCAGTATTTT
CDR3 protein: CASSDRGRSDTQYF

clone size: NA
V gene: TRBV6-6
J gene: TRBJ2-3
D gene: NA
CDR3 DNA: TGTGCCAGCAGTCCCGATTTGTCTAGCACAGATACGCAGTATTTT
CDR3 protein: CASSPDLSSTDTQYF

clone size: NA
V gene: TRBV19
J gene: TRBJ1-2
D gene: NA
CDR3 DNA: TGTGCCAGTAGTATAAAGCCGAAGACAAGCTATGGCTACACCTTC
CDR3 protein: CASSIKPKTSYGYTF

clone size: once
V gene: TRBV28
J gene: TRBJ2-2
D gene: NA
CDR3 DNA: TGTGCCAGCAGAACTGGCTTGAGGGGGAAGGACACCGGGGAGCTGTTTTTT
CDR3 protein: CASRTGLRGKDTGELFF

clone size: NA
V gene: TRBV7-2
J gene: TRBJ1-2
D gene: NA
CDR3 DNA: TGTGCCCTTAAAAATCGGGCTTCCAATCAGTACACCTTC
CDR3 protein: CALKNRASNQYTF

clone size: NA
V gene: TRBV5-4
J gene: TRBJ2-5
D gene: NA
CDR3 DNA: TGTGCCAGCAGCCCGGGACGGTCGCAAGAGACCCAGTACTTC
CDR3 protein: CASSPGRSQETQYF

clone size: NA
V gene: TRBV5-4
J gene: TRBJ2-5
D gene: TRBD2
CDR3 DNA: TGTGCCAGCAGCTTGGGACCCCTAGCGGGGGGGCCTCGAGAGACCCAGTACTTC
CDR3 protein: CASSLGPLAGGPRETQYF

clone size: NA
V gene: TRBV13
J gene: TRBJ2-1
D gene: NA
CDR3 DNA: TGTGCCAGCAGCTCTAGGGGTAATGAGCAGTTCTTC
CDR3 protein: CASSSRGNEQFF

clone size: NA
V gene: TRBV5-1
J gene: TRBJ1-5
D gene: TRBD1
CDR3 DNA: TGCGCCAGCAGCTTGGATACAGGGGATCAGCCCCAGCATTTT
CDR3 protein: CASSLDTGDQPQHF

clone size: once
V gene: TRBV2
J gene: TRBJ1-2
D gene: NA
CDR3 DNA: TGTGCCAGCACAAGTACCTATGGCTACACCTTC
CDR3 protein: CASTSTYGYTF

clone size: NA
V gene: TRBV15
J gene: TRBJ2-3
D gene: NA
CDR3 DNA: TGTGCCACCAGCAGACAGGGGGGGACAGATACGCAGTATTTT
CDR3 protein: CATSRQGGTDTQYF

clone size: NA
V gene: TRBV28
J gene: TRBJ2-6
D gene: TRBD1
CDR3 DNA: TGTGCCAGCCTTGGACAGGGGGCGTCTGGGGCCAACGTCCTGACTTTC
CDR3 protein: CASLGQGASGANVLTF

clone size: NA
V gene: TRBV25-1
J gene: TRBJ1-1
D gene: NA
CDR3 DNA: TGTGCCAGCAGTGAATGGGGGGTAACTGAAGCTTTCTTT
CDR3 protein: CASSEWGVTEAFF

clone size: NA
V gene: TRBV7-2
J gene: TRBJ2-2
D gene: TRBD2
CDR3 DNA: TGTGCCAGCAGCTCCCAGACCTTGACTAGCAATCCCGGGGAGCTGTTTTTT
CDR3 protein: CASSSQTLTSNPGELFF

clone size: NA
V gene: TRBV5-1
J gene: TRBJ2-5
D gene: NA
CDR3 DNA: TGCGCCAGCAGCTGGGGCTCAGAAGAGACCCAGTACTTC
CDR3 protein: CASSWGSEETQYF

clone size: NA
V gene: TRBV7-9
J gene: TRBJ2-3
D gene: TRBD1
CDR3 DNA: TGTGCCAGCAGCGCCCGGACAGGGGATGGCACAGATACGCAGTATTTT
CDR3 protein: CASSARTGDGTDTQYF

clone size: NA
V gene: TRBV19
J gene: TRBJ1-4
D gene: TRBD1
CDR3 DNA: TGTGCCAGTGCAGAGGGGGCGCGTGAAAAACTGTTTTTT
CDR3 protein: CASAEGAREKLFF

clone size: NA
V gene: TRBV2
J gene: TRBJ1-1
D gene: NA
CDR3 DNA: TGTGCCAGCAGTGAAGAGGGTGGAGACACTGAAGCTTTCTTT
CDR3 protein: CASSEEGGDTEAFF

clone size: NA
V gene: TRBV9
J gene: TRBJ2-7
D gene: TRBD1
CDR3 DNA: TGTGCCAGCAGCACCCGGGACAGCCCCTACGAGCAGTACTTC
CDR3 protein: CASSTRDSPYEQYF

clone size: NA
V gene: TRBV7-7
J gene: TRBJ1-1
D gene: NA
CDR3 DNA: TGTGCCAGCAGCTTAGCCGAGAACACTGAAGCTTTCTTT
CDR3 protein: CASSLAENTEAFF

clone size: NA
V gene: TRBV7-2
J gene: TRBJ1-2
D gene: NA
CDR3 DNA: TGTGCCAGCAGCTTAGTATGGATGAACGGCTACACCTTC
CDR3 protein: CASSLVWMNGYTF

clone size: NA
V gene: TRBV28
J gene: TRBJ1-4
D gene: TRBD1
CDR3 DNA: TGTGCCAGCAGTTTCCGACAGGGTGGTGTTGAAAAACTGTTTTTT
CDR3 protein: CASSFRQGGVEKLFF

clone size: NA
V gene: TRBV6-1
J gene: TRBJ1-2
D gene: NA
CDR3 DNA: TGTGCCAGCAGACAGGTGGGAGCTAACTATGGCTACACCTTC
CDR3 protein: CASRQVGANYGYTF

clone size: NA
V gene: TRBV7-9
J gene: TRBJ1-1
D gene: NA
CDR3 DNA: TGTGCCAGCAGCGAGCGAGGACAGATACCCGAAGCTTTCTTT
CDR3 protein: CASSERGQIPEAFF

clone size: NA
V gene: TRBV2
J gene: TRBJ2-3
D gene: TRBD2
CDR3 DNA: TGTGCCAGCAGACTAGCGGGGGGACCTGCTGAACGAGGCACAGATACGCAGTATTTT
CDR3 protein: CASRLAGGPAERGTDTQYF

clone size: NA
V gene: TRBV5-8
J gene: TRBJ1-1
D gene: NA
CDR3 DNA: TGTGCCAGCAGACCCGAGGGCACTGAAGCTTTCTTT
CDR3 protein: CASRPEGTEAFF

clone size: NA
V gene: TRBV5-1
J gene: TRBJ2-7
D gene: TRBD1
CDR3 DNA: TGCGCCAGCAGCTTGGGACAGGGCAAAGGCGAGCAGTACTTC
CDR3 protein: CASSLGQGKGEQYF

clone size: NA
V gene: TRBV9
J gene: TRBJ2-2
D gene: NA
CDR3 DNA: TGTGCCAGCAGCGTAATAGCCGGTTCCGGGGAGCTGTTTTTT
CDR3 protein: CASSVIAGSGELFF

clone size: NA
V gene: TRBV27
J gene: TRBJ1-6
D gene: NA
CDR3 DNA: TGTGCCAGTAATTCACCCCTCCACTTT
CDR3 protein: CASNSPLHF

clone size: NA
V gene: TRBV7-9
J gene: TRBJ2-1
D gene: TRBD2
CDR3 DNA: TGTGCCAGCAGCCCCCTGGCGGGGGGGGTCTACAATGAGCAGTTCTTC
CDR3 protein: CASSPLAGGVYNEQFF

clone size: NA
V gene: TRBV7-9
J gene: TRBJ1-1
D gene: TRBD1
CDR3 DNA: TGTGCCAGCAGCTTAGAACAGGGGTACGGCACTGAAGCTTTCTTT
CDR3 protein: CASSLEQGYGTEAFF

clone size: NA
V gene: TRBV6-5
J gene: TRBJ2-1
D gene: NA
CDR3 DNA: TGTGCCAGCAGTTACACCAGGGATTCTGAGCAGTTCTTC
CDR3 protein: CASSYTRDSEQFF

clone size: NA
V gene: TRBV7-9
J gene: TRBJ2-1
D gene: NA
CDR3 DNA: TGTGCCAGCAGAGCTTCTGGGGGGCCTGTTGGGGAGCAGTTCTTC
CDR3 protein: CASRASGGPVGEQFF

clone size: NA
V gene: TRBV7-9
J gene: TRBJ1-4
D gene: NA
CDR3 DNA: TGTGCCAGCAGCTCCTCCGGTCGGGATAATGAAAAACTGTTTTTT
CDR3 protein: CASSSSGRDNEKLFF

clone size: NA
V gene: TRBV19
J gene: TRBJ1-4
D gene: TRBD1
CDR3 DNA: TGTGCCAGTAGTTCGCGGACAGGGGGTAATGAAAAACTGTTTTTT
CDR3 protein: CASSSRTGGNEKLFF

clone size: once
V gene: TRBV7-9
J gene: TRBJ1-2
D gene: TRBD1
CDR3 DNA: TGTGCCAGCAGCAAAACACAGGGGAGTCGCTATGGCTACACCTTC
CDR3 protein: CASSKTQGSRYGYTF

clone size: NA
V gene: TRBV11-2
J gene: TRBJ2-1
D gene: NA
CDR3 DNA: TGTGCCAGCAGCTTAGATATAGGGGGCTCCTACAATGAGCAGTTCTTC
CDR3 protein: CASSLDIGGSYNEQFF

clone size: NA
V gene: TRBV6-6
J gene: TRBJ2-1
D gene: TRBD1
CDR3 DNA: TGTGCCAGCAGTTCGGGACAGGGGCTTAATGAGCAGTTCTTC
CDR3 protein: CASSSGQGLNEQFF

clone size: NA
V gene: TRBV6-1
J gene: TRBJ1-1
D gene: TRBD1
CDR3 DNA: TGTGCCAGCGGCCGTCGCGGACAGGACGAAGCTTTCTTT
CDR3 protein: CASGRRGQDEAFF

clone size: NA
V gene: TRBV6-1
J gene: TRBJ1-2
D gene: TRBD1
CDR3 DNA: TGTGCCAGCAGTGAAAGGGGGCTACCCCCGGCCCCTTTC
CDR3 protein: CASSERGLPPAPF

clone size: NA
V gene: TRBV9
J gene: TRBJ2-1
D gene: NA
CDR3 DNA: TGTGCCAGCAGCCCCGACAGGAATGAGCAGTTCTTC
CDR3 protein: CASSPDRNEQFF